The present T cell receptor (beta chain) was sequenced within a study of blood T cell repertoires in COVID-19. Study-level background: Samples came from the United States, Italy and Spain, spanning acute and convalescent COVID-19. PBMCs, B-cell-depleted T cells, or T cells were the source of the cDNA or gDNA that made up the material.

Per the original methods: Scientists estimated how many nucleated cells there were by amplifying reference gene primers. TCRdb's copy holds only in-frame clones and misses some; the assay was immunoSEQ multiplex PCR. That table gives V, J and clone size, and the DNA gave D and trimming. Of 270,000 or so clones listed, more than 75% were seen once; the top ten hold approximately 9%. The CDR3 runs 14 residues. Germline CDR1 and CDR2: MDHEN and SYDVKM. Trimming cost V 6 bases and J 8 bases, with 16 bases left between them. Material: peripheral blood. This sequence was found in a man aged 35 to 55 with active or convalescent COVID-19. The chain combines TRBV28 with TRBJ1-4, with D perhaps matching TRBD1 (5 bases). The CDR3 sequence is CASSPLGREEKLFF. The CDR3 DNA sequence: TGTGCCAGCAGCCCCCTGGGGCGGGAGGAAAAACTGTTTTTT.